These 13 T cell receptor beta chains originate from one sample sequenced in a study of neurological immune-mediated disorders. MiXCR was run by TCRdb on the 5' RACE reads, yielding one entry per CDR3 protein. Seen here are around 18,000 distinct CDR3 sequences, 20% to 25% observed once, and the top ten hold about 21%. The sample comprised PBMCs. All receptors come from a man over 45 in good health.

The genes are TRBV29-1 and TRBJ1-5; maybe TRBD1 (5 bases). The CDR3 runs to 13 residues. Germline V CDR1 and CDR2: SQVTM, ANQGSEA. Trimming removed 4 bases at V and 4 bases at J, with 11 bases between. The CDR3 loop reads CSVAGGVNQPQHF. The CDR3 bases are TGCAGCGTTGCCGGGGGGGTGAATCAGCCCCAGCATTTT. Variable domain in full (rest from reference TRBV29-1 and TRBJ1-5): SAVISQKPSRDICQRGTSLTIQCQVDSQVTMMFWYRQQPGQSLTLIATANQGSEATYESGFVIDKFPISRPNLTFSTLTVSNMSPEDSSIYLCSVAGGVNQPQHFGDGTRLSIL.

This clonotype was counted once. The chain joins TRBV29-1 to TRBJ2-1; 8 bases match TRBD2. Germline CDR1 SQVTM, CDR2 ANQGSEA. The J segment lost 3 bases and the V segment lost 3 bases, leaving 7 bases of the junction unmatched. This CDR3 comprises 15 residues. CDR3 in DNA: TGCAGCGTTGACTCAAGGCTAGCGGGCTACAATGAGCAGTTCTTC. Its translation: CSVDSRLAGYNEQFF.

By sample fraction, this clonotype is medium-sized. The V gene is TRBV20-1, the J gene TRBJ2-7; 11 bases are a match to TRBD2. V was clipped by 3 bases and J by 2 bases; unmatched bases: 3. The CDR3 is 14 residues long. CDR1 and CDR2 (germline): DFQATT, SNEGSKA (reference sequence). In DNA, the CDR3 is TGCAGTGCTAGCCCGGGACTAGCGGCCTACGAGCAGTACTTC. Encoded protein: CSASPGLAAYEQYF.

This clonotype was detected ten times or more. This chain joins TRBV5-6 and TRBJ2-7; 7 positions agree with TRBD1. From germline, CDR1 is SGHDT and CDR2 YYEEEE. V gave up 4 bases and J gave up 2 bases; unmatched junction bases: 6. CDR3 length: 14 residues. The CDR3 sequence: CASSPPGQTYEQYF. For the CDR3, the DNA is TGTGCCAGCAGCCCTCCGGGACAGACCTACGAGCAGTACTTC.

This clonotype was observed at least ten times. V and J are TRBV5-1 and TRBJ2-1; D might be TRBD1 (5 bases). The CDR3 loop spans 14 amino acids. V shed 7 bases and J shed 5 bases, with 16 bases lying between them. From germline, CDR1 is SGHRS and CDR2 YFSETQ. CDR3 region: CASGLQGSNNEQFF. CDR3 nucleotides: TGCGCCAGCGGGTTGCAGGGCTCTAACAATGAGCAGTTCTTC.

This chain links TRBV4-3 with TRBJ2-1, with D unresolved. CDR1 is LGHNA and CDR2 is YSLEER in the germline V gene. The germline V and J ends were trimmed by 0 bases and 11 bases, with 11 bases remaining between them. CDR3 length: 13 residues. CDR3 protein: CASSQDASGKQFF. CDR3 DNA: TGCGCCAGCAGCCAAGACGCTAGTGGTAAGCAGTTCTTC.

In its sample, this clonotype was seen many times. The V and J genes are TRBV6-6 and TRBJ2-3, with unresolved D. The ends were cut back, 6 bases at V and 5 bases at J, with 15 bases in the middle. Germline CDR1 and CDR2: MNHNY and SVGAGI (reference sequence). The CDR3 sequence is 14 residues long. CDR3 bases: TGTGCCAGCAGCAACTTCGGCCTTCAAGATACGCAGTATTTT. Its protein product is CASSNFGLQDTQYF.

In this sample, this clonotype turned up many times. The chain couples TRBV4-3 to TRBJ2-7; D is possibly TRBD2 (6 bases). V was cut by 5 bases and J by 3 bases, with 20 bases left in between. The CDR3 extends over 16 amino acids. Germline V lookup: CDR1 LGHNA, CDR2 YSLEER. CDR3 region: CASSFSATGEIYEQYF. As DNA, the CDR3 is TGCGCCAGCAGCTTCTCGGCTACGGGAGAGATCTACGAGCAGTACTTC.

This clonotype is medium-sized within its sample. The chain couples TRBV20-1 to TRBJ2-2, with D unresolved. This CDR3 is 11 amino acids long. The germline V gene encodes CDR1 DFQATT and CDR2 SNEGSKA (reference sequence). V was trimmed by 4 bases and J by 6 bases, leaving 6 bases between them. The CDR3 DNA sequence: TGCAGTGCTAATTCCGCCGGGGAGCTGTTTTTT. It specifies CSANSAGELFF.

This clonotype has ten or more counts. V and J are TRBV7-2 and TRBJ2-5; D is undetermined. Trimming removed 1 base at V and 3 bases at J, with 18 bases between. Germline V gives CDR1 SGHTA, CDR2 FQGNSA. The CDR3 is 17 residues long. CDR3 DNA sequence: TGTGCCAGCAGCTTAGTTTTCTCCGGCAGCACTAAAGAGACCCAGTACTTC. It codes for CASSLVFSGSTKETQYF.

This clonotype is categorized as medium-sized (0.01 to 0.1%). V gene TRBV14 combines with J gene TRBJ2-3; no firm D call. This CDR3 comprises 15 residues. V dropped 2 bases and J dropped 2 bases, with 11 bases sitting between them. Germline loops: CDR1 SGHDN, CDR2 FVKESK. The CDR3 loop is CASSQFLSDTDTQYF. The CDR3 DNA sequence: TGTGCCAGCAGCCAATTCCTATCGGACACAGATACGCAGTATTTT.

This clonotype was counted many times. The V gene is TRBV12-3 or TRBV12-4, the J gene TRBJ1-6; the D gene is possibly TRBD1 (6 bases). This CDR3 region has 16 residues. Trimming took 6 bases from V and 12 from J, leaving 24 bases between them. CDR3 residues: CASRLTGHGPFRPLHF. The CDR3 nucleotides read TGTGCCAGCAGGCTCACGGGACACGGCCCATTCAGACCCCTCCACTTT.

This clonotype is medium-sized (0.01 to 0.1%). The chain carries TRBV20-1 and TRBJ2-4; D uncertain. The V end was cut by 4 bases, the J end by 2 bases, with 9 bases between. Germline V gene data show CDR1 as DFQATT and CDR2 as SNEGSKA (reference sequence). The CDR3 sequence is 13 residues long. Written as DNA, the CDR3 is TGCAGTGCTACCCCAGGTCCCAAAAACATTCAGTACTTC. This encodes CSATPGPKNIQYF.